Shown below are 15 T cell receptor beta chains from a single sample sequenced in a study of T-cell reconstitution after alpha-beta-depleted transplantation in children (dated by TCRdb to the mid-2010s). The library came from PCR. The reads were generated on an Illumina HiSeq 2500. To normalize quantification of the TCRbeta repertoire, the TCR libraries were built with molecular barcoding that relied on unique molecular identifiers. The public sequencing data were trimmed at Q25 with fastp and processed into clonotypes with MiXCR by TCRdb, which kept only in-frame beta chains. Rows merge per CDR3 protein into single entries with the most common DNA and genes. The sample table lists about a million distinct CDR3 sequences, about 31% of them with a count of one. The ten largest make up approximately 30% of the sample. The sample's treatment or condition label, decoded: allogeneic hematopoietic cell transplantation with graft depleted of TCRalphabeta T cells and CD19 B cells.

Here the sequenced sample was PBMCs, mostly from graft donor cells, taken 360 days after TCRalphabeta/CD19-depleted stem cell transplant. Every receptor here comes from a boy less than two years old who had a stem cell transplant for SCID, so the T cells may come from the graft donor.

The rearrangement joins TRBV11-1 to TRBJ1-1, with 7 positions matching TRBD1. CDR1 and CDR2 from the germline V gene are SGHAT and FQDESV (reference sequence). J was trimmed by 5 bases and V by 5 bases; bases with no gene match: 14. The CDR3 totals 16 residues. CDR3 in amino acids: CASSTRKGARRTEAFF. The DNA for the CDR3 is TGTGCCAGCAGCACAAGGAAGGGGGCGCGACGAACTGAAGCTTTCTTT.

This clonotype was seen more than once but under ten times. This rearrangement joins TRBV24-1 to TRBJ1-1; 7 bases are a match to TRBD1. The germline V gene encodes CDR1 KGHDR and CDR2 SFDVKD. With 4 bases clipped from V and 7 bases from J, the junction kept 5 bases outside the gene matches. The CDR3 runs to 13 residues. This CDR3 is CATSDPDRVEAFF. CDR3 in DNA: TGTGCCACCAGTGACCCCGACAGGGTTGAAGCTTTCTTT.

V is TRBV20-1 and J is TRBJ2-7; 12 nucleotides agree with TRBD2. The V gene end was trimmed by 3 bases and the J gene end by 4 bases; junction bases not matched to a gene: 13. CDR1 and CDR2 from the germline V gene are DFQATT and SNEGSKA (reference sequence). This CDR3 region has 17 residues. As DNA, the CDR3 is TGCAGTGCTAGTTGGCTAGCGGGGGGGTTCCGTCGATACGAGCAGTACTTC. Amino acids: CSASWLAGGFRRYEQYF.

This clonotype was recorded at least ten times. The chain links TRBV27 to TRBJ2-2; TRBD1 might be the D (8 bases). The V gene lost 6 bases and the J gene lost 4 bases, with 15 bases spanning the gap. This CDR3 region has 15 residues. The germline V gene encodes CDR1 MNHEY and CDR2 SMNVEV (reference sequence). The CDR3 sequence is CASRPGGGSTGELFF. The CDR3 DNA reads TGTGCCAGCAGGCCAGGGGGCGGGAGCACCGGGGAGCTGTTTTTT.

This chain joins TRBV27 and TRBJ1-2; no definite D call. There are 14 residues in the CDR3. V lost 3 bases and J lost 5, with 13 bases in between. Germline CDR1 and CDR2: MNHEY and SMNVEV (reference sequence). The CDR3 DNA sequence: TGTGCCAGCAGTTTCATCGCGTCGGGTTATGGCTACACCTTC. Protein product: CASSFIASGYGYTF.

Only a few counts were recorded for this clonotype. The chain uses TRBV10-3 and TRBJ2-7; D ambiguous. CDR3 size: 13 residues. The germline V gene encodes CDR1 ENHRY and CDR2 SYGVKD. Trimming cost V 0 bases and J 3 bases, with 6 bases left between them. The CDR3 loop reads CAISESDLYEQYF. In DNA form, the CDR3 reads TGTGCCATCAGTGAGTCTGATCTCTACGAGCAGTACTTC.

This clonotype was detected a few times. A read error may explain this, as a much larger clone is one base away. V and J are TRBV12-3 or TRBV12-4 and TRBJ2-2; D not resolved. CDR3 length: 11 residues. V lost 3 bases, J lost 7 bases, and 3 bases lay in between. In nucleotides, the CDR3 is TGTGCCAGCAGTTTCCACGGGGAGCTGTTTTTT. Residues: CASSFHGELFF.

The gene calls are TRBV12-3 or TRBV12-4 and TRBJ2-1; weak D call: TRBD1 (7 bases). Trimming took off 6 bases at V and 6 bases at J, with 18 bases between the two ends. The CDR3 consists of 15 residues. CDR3 coding DNA: TGTGCCAGCAGATACGAAAGGGGGCGGGGCAATGAGCAGTTCTTC. Its protein product is CASRYERGRGNEQFF.

This clonotype was counted a few times. The V call is TRBV7-9, the J call TRBJ2-7; D might be TRBD1 or TRBD2, each matching 5 bases. The CDR3 contains 15 residues. CDR1 SEHNR and CDR2 FQNEAQ come from the germline V gene (reference sequence). Trimming left V 4 bases short and J 6 bases short, with 19 bases between. The CDR3 is CASSSGDGAPGEQYF. CDR3 in DNA: TGTGCCAGCAGCTCCGGAGACGGGGCTCCAGGCGAGCAGTACTTC.

This chain uses TRBV5-1 with TRBJ2-3; D is possibly TRBD2 (6 bases). The CDR3 totals 15 residues. Germline V gene sequence: CDR1 SGHRS, CDR2 YFSETQ. Trimming stripped 2 bases from V and 5 bases from J, with 15 bases between. CDR3 region: CASSLPGTLKDTQYF. In DNA, the CDR3 is TGCGCCAGCAGCTTACCCGGGACTTTGAAAGATACGCAGTATTTT.

There are a few counts of this clonotype. The chain recombines TRBV20-1 with TRBJ1-1; D is unresolved. V was cut by 1 base and J by 11 bases, with 14 bases left in between. Looked up from germline, CDR1 is DFQATT and CDR2 is SNEGSKA (reference sequence). The CDR3 has 12 amino acids. CDR3 DNA sequence: TGCAGTGCTAGAGTCGAGGGTTTTGCGGCTTTCTTT. Translated: CSARVEGFAAFF.

There are a few counts of this clonotype. The J gene is TRBJ1-5, the V gene TRBV5-1, with no clear D. The CDR3 is 15 residues long. Looked up from germline, CDR1 is SGHRS and CDR2 is YFSETQ. V lost 2 bases and J 3 bases, leaving 12 bases between the germline ends. The CDR3 loop is CASSLSWGYNQPQHF. DNA of the CDR3: TGCGCCAGCAGCTTATCGTGGGGATACAATCAGCCCCAGCATTTT.

This clonotype was detected only a few times. V and J are TRBV3-1 and TRBJ2-5; 7 bases line up with TRBD1. The germline CDR1 and CDR2 sequences are LGHDT and YNNKEL (reference sequence). V was clipped by 3 bases and J by 4 bases; unmatched bases: 5. This CDR3 has 14 residues. For the CDR3, the DNA is TGTGCCAGCAGCCACAGGGGGTGGGGAGAGACCCAGTACTTC. Translation gives CASSHRGWGETQYF.

The rearrangement uses TRBV4-1 and TRBJ2-7; perhaps TRBD1 as D (6 bases). This CDR3 region has 14 residues. Germline CDR1 MGHRA, CDR2 YSYEKL. The V end was cut by 4 bases, the J end by 3 bases, with 13 bases between. The CDR3 loop reads CASSLPDRNYEQYF. CDR3 coding DNA: TGCGCCAGCAGCCTGCCCGACAGGAACTACGAGCAGTACTTC.

This clonotype has only a few counts. The genes are TRBV12-3 or TRBV12-4 and TRBJ2-5; a possible D gene is TRBD1 (5 bases). V was clipped by 1 base and J by 4 bases, with 16 bases between them. The CDR3 consists of 16 residues. The CDR3 nucleotides are TGTGCCAGCAGTTTAGGTAATGTAGGACACCGAGAGACCCAGTACTTC. Protein: CASSLGNVGHRETQYF.